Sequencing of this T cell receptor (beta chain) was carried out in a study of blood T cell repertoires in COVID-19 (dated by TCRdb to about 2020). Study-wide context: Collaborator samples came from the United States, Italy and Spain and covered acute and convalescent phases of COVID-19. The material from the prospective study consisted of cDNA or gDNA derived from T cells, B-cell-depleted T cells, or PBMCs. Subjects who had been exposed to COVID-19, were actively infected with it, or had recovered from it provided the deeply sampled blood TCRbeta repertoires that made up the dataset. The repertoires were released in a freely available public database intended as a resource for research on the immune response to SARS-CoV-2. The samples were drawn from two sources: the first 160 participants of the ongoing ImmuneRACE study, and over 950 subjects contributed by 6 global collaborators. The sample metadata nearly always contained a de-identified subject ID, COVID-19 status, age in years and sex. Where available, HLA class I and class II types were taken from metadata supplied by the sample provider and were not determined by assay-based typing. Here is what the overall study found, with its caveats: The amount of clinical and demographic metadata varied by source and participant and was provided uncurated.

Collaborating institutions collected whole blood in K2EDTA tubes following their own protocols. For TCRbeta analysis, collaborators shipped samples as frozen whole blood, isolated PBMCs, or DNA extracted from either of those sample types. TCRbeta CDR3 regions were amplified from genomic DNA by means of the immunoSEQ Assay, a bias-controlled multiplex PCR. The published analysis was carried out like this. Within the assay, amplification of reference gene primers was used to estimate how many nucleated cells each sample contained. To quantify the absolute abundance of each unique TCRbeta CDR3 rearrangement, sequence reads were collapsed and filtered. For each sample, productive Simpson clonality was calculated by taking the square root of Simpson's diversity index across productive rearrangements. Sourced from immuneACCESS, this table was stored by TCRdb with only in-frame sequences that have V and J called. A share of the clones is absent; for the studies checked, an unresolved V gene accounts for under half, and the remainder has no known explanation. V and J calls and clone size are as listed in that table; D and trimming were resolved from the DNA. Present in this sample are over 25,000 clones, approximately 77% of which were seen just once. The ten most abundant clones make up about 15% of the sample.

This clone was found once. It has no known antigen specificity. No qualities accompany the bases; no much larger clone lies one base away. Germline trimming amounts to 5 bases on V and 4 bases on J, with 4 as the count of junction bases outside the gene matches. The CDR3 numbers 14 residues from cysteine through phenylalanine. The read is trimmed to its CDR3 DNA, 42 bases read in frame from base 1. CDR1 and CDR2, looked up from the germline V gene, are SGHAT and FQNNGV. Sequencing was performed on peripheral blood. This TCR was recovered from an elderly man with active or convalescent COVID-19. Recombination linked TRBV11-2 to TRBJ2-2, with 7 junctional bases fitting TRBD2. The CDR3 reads CASSTGLSTGELFF. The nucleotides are TGTGCCAGCAGCACGGGACTAAGCACCGGGGAGCTGTTTTTT.